These 31 T cell receptor beta chains were sequenced from one sample in a study of blood T cells in healthy people across ages. Primers used in a second PCR of roughly 6 to 11 cycles were a sample-barcoded 5' primer and a J-beta primer mix. TCRdb recomputed calls from the 5' RACE reads with MiXCR, one row per CDR3 protein. The table shows over a million distinct CDR3 sequences, with approximately 59% occurring only once. Specimen: blood. The origin of the receptors is a man between 18 and 35 years old in good health.

The chain recombines TRBV3-1 with TRBJ1-1; TRBD1 matches 7 bases. The trim removed 1 base at V and 5 bases at J, leaving 4 bases unmatched. Germline CDR1 LGHDT, CDR2 YNNKEL (reference sequence). The CDR3 runs 14 residues. Here the CDR3 reads CASSQVSRGTEAFF. DNA of the CDR3: TGTGCCAGCAGCCAAGTTTCCAGGGGGACTGAAGCTTTCTTT.

This clonotype was detected once. V usage is TRBV10-3 and J usage is TRBJ1-6; maybe TRBD1 (6 bases). Germline lookup yields CDR1 ENHRY and CDR2 SYGVKD. The CDR3 runs to 13 residues. With 8 bases removed from V and 8 bases from J, the gap between germline ends came to 13 bases. The CDR3 DNA reads as TGTGCCATCCGCCGGACAGACGATTCACCCCTCCACTTT. Protein product: CAIRRTDDSPLHF.

This clonotype occurred once. The V gene is TRBV20-1, the J gene TRBJ2-5, with 7 bases matching TRBD1. The tail of the sequence fits TRBJ2-7 better, so the J call may be wrong. Germline lookup yields CDR1 DFQATT and CDR2 SNEGSKA (reference sequence). The CDR3 runs to 14 residues. CDR3 DNA sequence: TGCAGTGCTAGAGATCGGAGGACAGGAGACGAGCAGTACTTC. Its protein is CSARDRRTGDEQYF.

V usage is TRBV7-8 and J usage is TRBJ2-7; D gene unclear. Germline loops: CDR1 SGHVS, CDR2 FQNEAQ. The V and J ends lost 0 bases and 2 bases respectively, with 11 bases between them. The CDR3 runs to 15 residues. CDR3 sequence: CASSLAATGTYEQYF. CDR3 sequence (DNA): TGTGCCAGCAGCTTAGCCGCCACGGGCACCTACGAGCAGTACTTC.

This clonotype was detected only once. The chain links TRBV29-1 to TRBJ2-7; the match to TRBD2 covers 9 bases. Trimming at V came to 3 bases and at J to 7 bases, leaving 10 bases not matched to a gene. Per germline, CDR1 SQVTM and CDR2 ANQGSEA. CDR3 length: 14 residues. CDR3 protein: CSVEVSGSSNEQYF. CDR3 nucleotides: TGCAGCGTTGAGGTTAGCGGGAGTTCCAATGAGCAGTACTTC.

This chain connects TRBV6-5 to TRBJ2-1; the D is unclear. The germline gives CDR1 MNHEY, CDR2 SVGAGI. This CDR3 has 13 amino acids. V lost 0 bases, J lost 5 bases, and 5 bases lay in between. CDR3 coding DNA: TGTGCCAGCAGTTACTCGCGGAACAATGAGCAGTTCTTC. This translates into CASSYSRNNEQFF.

V gene TRBV28 combines with J gene TRBJ1-4; D gene uncertain. Germline V gives CDR1 MDHEN, CDR2 SYDVKM. The V end was cut by 3 bases, the J end by 10 bases, with 15 bases between. The CDR3 has 14 amino acids. CDR3 in DNA: TGTGCCAGCAGTTTCGGGGAGGGTCGAAGAAAACTGTTTTTT. It specifies CASSFGEGRRKLFF. Full variable domain (missing parts from reference TRBV28 and TRBJ1-4): DVKVTQSSRYLVKRTGEKVFLECVQDMDHENMFWYRQDPGLGLRLIYFSYDVKMKEKGDIPEGYSVSREKKERFSLILESASTNQTSMYLCASSFGEGRRKLFFGSGTQLSVL.

This chain connects TRBV5-1 to TRBJ2-2, with a possible D match to TRBD2 (6 bases). The CDR3 runs to 15 residues. CDR1 and CDR2 (germline): SGHRS, YFSETQ. The V gene lost 5 bases and the J gene lost 4 bases, with 15 bases spanning the gap. The CDR3 protein is CASRITSTSTGELFF. CDR3 nucleotides: TGCGCCAGCAGGATAACTAGCACGAGCACCGGGGAGCTGTTTTTT.

This chain connects TRBV20-1 to TRBJ2-3, with 7 bases lining up with TRBD1. The germline gives CDR1 DFQATT, CDR2 SNEGSKA (reference sequence). The trim removed 4 bases at V and 2 bases at J, leaving 9 bases unmatched. This CDR3 spans 15 amino acids. The CDR3 here is CSAKNRDSPTDTQYF. The DNA of the CDR3 is TGCAGTGCTAAGAACCGGGACAGCCCCACAGATACGCAGTATTTT.

The sample holds a few counts of this clonotype. The rearrangement joins TRBV5-1 to TRBJ1-2; a possible D gene is TRBD1 (5 bases). V gave up 2 bases and J gave up 4 bases, with 15 bases separating them. CDR3 length: 15 residues. The germline gives CDR1 SGHRS, CDR2 YFSETQ. In DNA, the CDR3 is TGCGCCAGCAGCTTTAGGGGCTCCACCAGCTATGGCTACACCTTC. It yields the protein CASSFRGSTSYGYTF.

This clonotype turned up a few times. V gene TRBV7-9 combines with J gene TRBJ1-2, with D possibly being TRBD1 (6 bases). This CDR3 region has 20 residues. Germline V gives CDR1 SEHNR, CDR2 FQNEAQ (reference sequence). The V end lost 5 bases, the J end lost 3 bases, and 31 bases lay between the germline ends. CDR3 DNA: TGTGCCAGCAGCGCCGAGAAACCGGGACACACGATTAAGAACCACTATGGCTACACCTTC. Translating gives CASSAEKPGHTIKNHYGYTF.

The chain uses TRBV3-1 and TRBJ2-7, with D possibly TRBD2 on 5 matching bases. Deletions cut 1 base from V and 5 bases from J, with 9 bases between. The CDR3 spans 13 residues. Germline CDR1 and CDR2: LGHDT and YNNKEL (reference sequence). Written as DNA, the CDR3 is TGTGCCAGCAGCCAAGGGACTCGGGACGAGCAGTACTTC. This sequence encodes CASSQGTRDEQYF.

This rearrangement joins TRBV20-1 to TRBJ2-1; no definite D call. The closer fit of TRBJ2-7 to the DNA end suggests the J call may be wrong. CDR1 is DFQATT and CDR2 is SNEGSKA in the germline V gene (reference sequence). This CDR3 is 13 amino acids long. CDR3 nucleotides: TGCAGTGCTATCAGGCCCTCCTACAATGAGCAGTACTTC. Translated: CSAIRPSYNEQYF.

The rearrangement uses TRBV4-1 and TRBJ1-1; D gene ambiguous. Germline values: CDR1 MGHRA, CDR2 YSYEKL. The CDR3 covers 15 residues. V shed 0 bases and J shed 2 bases, with 10 bases lying between them. CDR3 residues: CASSQDYGLNTEAFF. The CDR3 bases are TGCGCCAGCAGCCAAGATTACGGATTAAACACTGAAGCTTTCTTT.

CDR3 residues: CASSAPASVDEQFF. CDR3 bases: TGTGCCAGCAGTGCCCCGGCTAGCGTGGATGAGCAGTTCTTC. This chain connects TRBV6-5 to TRBJ2-1; perhaps TRBD2 as D (6 bases). Between the trimmed V and J ends, which lost 5 bases and 8 bases, there was a span of 16 bases. CDR1 is MNHEY and CDR2 is SVGAGI in the germline V gene. The CDR3 totals 14 residues.

The chain couples TRBV4-3 to TRBJ2-7; no definite D call. Germline V gene sequence: CDR1 LGHNA, CDR2 YSLEER. The V gene lost 6 bases and the J gene lost 5 bases, with 20 bases spanning the gap. The CDR3 is 15 amino acids. CDR3 nucleotides: TGCGCCAGCAGTCCAGTGGCAGCTTCCCTCGACGAGCAGTACTTC. Translation: CASSPVAASLDEQYF.

The chain employs TRBV27 and TRBJ2-7; 12 bases are a match to TRBD2. There are 16 residues in the CDR3. Trimming removed 2 bases from V and 5 bases from J; junction bases left unmatched: 7. The germline V gene has CDR1 MNHEY and CDR2 SMNVEV (reference sequence). CDR3 residues: CASSLVGLAGPNEQYF. The CDR3 DNA is TGTGCCAGCAGTTTAGTGGGACTAGCGGGCCCAAACGAGCAGTACTTC.

V and J are TRBV12-3 or TRBV12-4 and TRBJ2-6, with unresolved D. The ends were cut back, 5 bases at V and 0 bases at J, with 8 bases in the middle. This CDR3 comprises 15 residues. The CDR3 DNA follows: TGTGCCAGCAGTCTTATAAACTCTGGGGCCAACGTCCTGACTTTC. Amino acid sequence: CASSLINSGANVLTF.

The chain combines TRBV3-1 with TRBJ2-3, with TRBD2 matching over 13 bases. The CDR3 runs 18 residues. From germline, CDR1 is LGHDT and CDR2 YNNKEL (reference sequence). V lost 1 base, J lost 2 bases, and 6 bases stayed unmatched. The CDR3: CASSQAELAGGPTDTQYF. The CDR3 bases are TGTGCCAGCAGCCAAGCAGAACTAGCGGGAGGGCCCACAGATACGCAGTATTTT.

The gene calls are TRBV5-1 and TRBJ2-5; weak D call: TRBD2 (5 bases). CDR3 length: 16 amino acids. Germline V gene lookup returns CDR1 SGHRS and CDR2 YFSETQ. Between the trimmed V and J ends, which lost 0 bases and 4 bases, there was a span of 16 bases. The CDR3 here is CASSLGDTSGGETQYF. DNA of the CDR3: TGCGCCAGCAGCTTGGGAGACACCTCAGGAGGAGAGACCCAGTACTTC.

DNA for the CDR3: TGTGCCACCAGCAGAGATACCCAGGGGTATGGCTACACCTTC. It translates to CATSRDTQGYGYTF. The chain recombines TRBV15 with TRBJ1-2; D may be TRBD1 (6 bases). V lost 0 bases to trimming and J lost 5 bases, with 10 bases between them. Per the germline V gene, CDR1 is LNHNV and CDR2 is YYDKDF (reference sequence). The CDR3 consists of 14 residues.

The chain carries TRBV12-3 or TRBV12-4 and TRBJ2-6; possibly TRBD2 for D (5 bases). The CDR3 spans 19 residues. V was clipped by 2 bases and J by 0 bases, with 17 bases between them. The CDR3 reads CASSLSPAGLPSGANVLTF. The CDR3 bases are TGTGCCAGCAGTTTAAGCCCGGCAGGACTTCCCTCTGGGGCCAACGTCCTGACTTTC.

The chain combines TRBV10-3 with TRBJ2-1; 11 bases fit TRBD2. The germline V gene encodes CDR1 ENHRY and CDR2 SYGVKD. V lost 6 bases, J lost 7 bases, and 11 bases stayed unmatched. This CDR3 has 16 amino acids. CDR3 sequence: CAISEPSGRKLNEQFF. The CDR3 coding sequence is TGTGCCATCAGCGAACCTAGCGGGAGGAAACTTAATGAGCAGTTCTTC.

The rearrangement links TRBV20-1 to TRBJ2-1, with TRBD2 identical over 11 bases. The CDR3 runs to 19 residues. Germline lookup yields CDR1 DFQATT and CDR2 SNEGSKA (reference sequence). The trim removed 3 bases at V and 1 base at J, leaving 14 bases unmatched. The CDR3 loop reads CSARGYGTSGVKSYNEQFF. The CDR3 bases are TGCAGTGCTAGGGGGTACGGGACTAGCGGCGTAAAATCCTACAATGAGCAGTTCTTC.

The V gene is TRBV7-9, the J gene TRBJ2-5; 7 nucleotides line up with TRBD1. V trimming: 5 bases; J trimming: 0 bases; junction bases outside the gene matches: 3. Germline V CDR1 and CDR2: SEHNR, FQNEAQ (reference sequence). CDR3 length: 14 amino acids. CDR3 DNA: TGTGCCAGCAGCGTGACAGGGTACCAAGAGACCCAGTACTTC. Translating it yields CASSVTGYQETQYF.

The sample holds a few counts of this clonotype. The chain couples TRBV4-1 to TRBJ2-1, with 8 nucleotides matching TRBD1. Germline lookup yields CDR1 MGHRA and CDR2 YSYEKL. This CDR3 comprises 15 residues. V lost 4 bases, J lost 7 bases, and 9 bases stayed unmatched. The CDR3 spells CASSPRTTGGNEQFF. The CDR3 nucleotides read TGCGCCAGCAGCCCCCGGACAACAGGGGGGAATGAGCAGTTCTTC.

The chain couples TRBV5-1 to TRBJ1-1; 7 nucleotides line up with TRBD1. CDR3 size: 14 residues. Germline-derived CDR1 and CDR2 are SGHRS and YFSETQ. Unmatched junction bases numbered 4, after V lost 3 bases and J lost 2 bases. The CDR3 here is CASSYRDRNTEAFF. The CDR3 nucleotides read TGCGCCAGCAGCTACCGGGACAGAAACACTGAAGCTTTCTTT.

The genes are TRBV4-1 and TRBJ1-5; the D gene is possibly TRBD1 (5 bases). V was shortened by 4 bases and J by 4 bases, with 14 bases between the two germline ends. CDR3 length: 15 amino acids. Germline CDR1 is MGHRA and CDR2 is YSYEKL. The CDR3 DNA reads TGCGCCAGCAGCCCGGGTGCCGGGGGAAATCAGCCCCAGCATTTT. Translating it yields CASSPGAGGNQPQHF.

The chain is built from TRBV6-2 or TRBV6-3 and TRBJ2-3; 7 bases are a match to TRBD2. Unmatched junction bases numbered 18, after V lost 2 bases and J lost 4 bases. The CDR3 length is 19 residues. From germline, CDR1 is MNHEY and CDR2 SVGEGT. The CDR3 DNA reads as TGTGCCAGCAGTTACGACTCGACTGGGAGGGGATCGGAAGCAGATACGCAGTATTTT. Amino acids: CASSYDSTGRGSEADTQYF.

The sample holds a few counts of this clonotype. The V call is TRBV7-2, the J call TRBJ2-7; 10 nucleotides agree with TRBD2. The CDR3 runs to 15 residues. Germline assignment: CDR1 SGHTA and CDR2 FQGNSA. J was trimmed by 2 bases and V by 5 bases; bases with no gene match: 6. The CDR3, as DNA: TGTGCCAGCAGCGGGGGACTAGCGTTAACCTACGAGCAGTACTTC. This sequence encodes CASSGGLALTYEQYF. Full variable domain (outside the CDR3, taken from reference TRBV7-2 and TRBJ2-7): GAGVSQSPSNKVTEKGKDVELRCDPISGHTALYWYRQSLGQGLEFLIYFQGNSAPDKSGLPSDRFSAERTGGSVSTLTIQRTQQEDSAVYLCASSGGLALTYEQYFGPGTRLTVT.

The chain couples TRBV7-9 to TRBJ1-1; TRBD1 agrees at 7 bases. The germline CDR1 and CDR2 sequences are SEHNR and FQNEAQ (reference sequence). V dropped 5 bases and J dropped 1; count of bases not matched to a gene: 7. This CDR3 is 15 amino acids long. The CDR3 is CASSTEGAGNTEAFF. CDR3 nucleotides: TGTGCCAGCAGCACCGAGGGGGCCGGGAACACTGAAGCTTTCTTT.